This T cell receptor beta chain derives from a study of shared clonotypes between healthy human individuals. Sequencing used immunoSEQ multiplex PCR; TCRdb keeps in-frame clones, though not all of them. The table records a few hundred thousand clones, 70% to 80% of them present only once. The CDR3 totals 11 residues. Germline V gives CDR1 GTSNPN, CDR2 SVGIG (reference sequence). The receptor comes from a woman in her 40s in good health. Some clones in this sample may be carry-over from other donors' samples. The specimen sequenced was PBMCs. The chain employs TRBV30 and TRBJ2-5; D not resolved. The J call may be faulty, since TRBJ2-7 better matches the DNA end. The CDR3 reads CAWSTTYEQYF. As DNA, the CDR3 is TGTGCCTGGAGTACTACCTACGAGCAGTACTTC.